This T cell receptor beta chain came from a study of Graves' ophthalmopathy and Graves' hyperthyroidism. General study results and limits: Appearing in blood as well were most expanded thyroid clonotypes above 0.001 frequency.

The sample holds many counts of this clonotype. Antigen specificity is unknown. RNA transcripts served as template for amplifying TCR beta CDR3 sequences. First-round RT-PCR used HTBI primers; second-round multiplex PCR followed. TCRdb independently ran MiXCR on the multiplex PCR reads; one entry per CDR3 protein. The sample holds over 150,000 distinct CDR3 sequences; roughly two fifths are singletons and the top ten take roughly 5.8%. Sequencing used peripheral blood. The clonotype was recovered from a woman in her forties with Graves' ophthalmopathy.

CDR3 residues: CASSIEDQETQYF. CDR3 DNA sequence: TGTGCCAGTAGTATAGAGGACCAAGAGACCCAGTACTTC. The V and J genes are TRBV19 and TRBJ2-5; D is undetermined. Trimming shortened V by 0 bases and J by 0 bases, and 2 bases separated the two germline ends. This CDR3 has 13 amino acids. Per the germline V gene, CDR1 is LNHDA and CDR2 is SQIVND (reference sequence).